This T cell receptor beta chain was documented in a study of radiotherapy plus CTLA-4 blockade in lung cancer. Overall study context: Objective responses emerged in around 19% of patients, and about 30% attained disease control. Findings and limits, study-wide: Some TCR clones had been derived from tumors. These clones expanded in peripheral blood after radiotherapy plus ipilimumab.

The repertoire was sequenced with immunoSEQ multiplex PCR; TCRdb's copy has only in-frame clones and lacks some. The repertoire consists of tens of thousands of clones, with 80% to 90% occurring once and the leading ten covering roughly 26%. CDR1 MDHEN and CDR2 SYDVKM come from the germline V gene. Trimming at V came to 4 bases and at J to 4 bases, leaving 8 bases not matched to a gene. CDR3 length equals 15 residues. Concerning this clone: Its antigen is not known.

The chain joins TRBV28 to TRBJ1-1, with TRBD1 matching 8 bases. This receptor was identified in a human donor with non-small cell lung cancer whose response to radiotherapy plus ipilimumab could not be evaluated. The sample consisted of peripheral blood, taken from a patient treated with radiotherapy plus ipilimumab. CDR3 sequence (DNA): TGTGCCAGCAGTTCTGGGACAGGTCCCTTCACTGAAGCTTTCTTT. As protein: CASSSGTGPFTEAFF.